A selection of T cell receptor beta chains follows, all from one sample in a study of shared clonotypes between healthy human individuals. Here immunoSEQ multiplex PCR was the method, and the copy in TCRdb shows in-frame clones only, minus some. The sample has just over 2,000,000 clones; 90% to 95% are singletons. Sequenced sample: naive CD4+ T cells sorted from blood. The receptor source for this set is a man between 18 and 29 years old in good health. Both conserved end residues are part of each CDR3. The D gene is left open where the match is weak. Clone size appears in some rows only: once, few, many, or a class for an expanded clone.

d_call	v_call	j_call	clone_size	cdr3_nt	cdr3_aa
.	TRBV15	TRBJ1-6	.	TGTGCCACCAGCGGGACGGTGCGGGATTCACCCCTCCACTTT	CATSGTVRDSPLHF
.	TRBV27	TRBJ2-1	.	TGTGCCAGCAGGGCCCTCGGTGCCCTCACGGACAATGAGCAGTTCTTC	CASRALGALTDNEQFF
TRBD2	TRBV28	TRBJ2-5	.	TGTGCCAGCAGCCGACTAGCTGTTGGAGAGACCCAGTACTTC	CASSRLAVGETQYF
TRBD2	TRBV5-4	TRBJ2-3	.	TGTGCCAGCAGCTTCTGGACTAGCGGGGGAACAGATACGCAGTATTTT	CASSFWTSGGTDTQYF
TRBD2	TRBV14	TRBJ2-3	.	TGTGCCAGCAGCCTATTGTCGGGAGGCGGTACGCAGTATTTT	CASSLLSGGGTQYF
.	TRBV6-1	TRBJ1-1	.	TGTGCCAGCAGTGAATACGGGGTGAACACTGAAGCTTTCTTT	CASSEYGVNTEAFF
TRBD1	TRBV6-1	TRBJ1-2	once	TGTGCCAGCAGGGCTCCGGGACAGGGGGCAGGTGGCTACACCTTC	CASRAPGQGAGGYTF
.	TRBV18	TRBJ1-3	.	TGTGCCAGCTCACCTCCGGGCCGCGAACCTGGAAACACCATATATTTT	CASSPPGREPGNTIYF
TRBD1	TRBV23-1	TRBJ2-7	.	TGCGCCATCCTCTCCCGGGACAGGTTCTCCTACGAGCAGTACTTC	CAILSRDRFSYEQYF
.	TRBV6-5	TRBJ2-7	.	TGTGCCAGCAGTTACGGGTTTTCCGACCCCTACGAGCAGTACTTC	CASSYGFSDPYEQYF
TRBD1	TRBV5-1	TRBJ2-1	.	TGCGCCAGCAGCTTGAGCAGGACAGGGGCTGGGGTGCGGGATGAGCAGTTCTTC	CASSLSRTGAGVRDEQFF
TRBD1	TRBV11-1	TRBJ1-1	.	TGTGCCAGCAACAAGGGACAGGAGAACACTGAAGCTTTCTTT	CASNKGQENTEAFF
TRBD1	TRBV6-5	TRBJ1-5	.	TGTGCCAGCAGTTACGACGCAGGGGACAGTCAGCCCCAGCATTTT	CASSYDAGDSQPQHF
.	TRBV5-1	TRBJ2-5	.	TGCGCCAGCAGCTCCGGACCGCAAGAGACCCAGTACTTC	CASSSGPQETQYF
TRBD1	TRBV11-1	TRBJ2-2	.	TGTGCCACGCGACAGGGATTCGCCGGGGAGCTGTTTTTT	CATRQGFAGELFF
.	TRBV10-3	TRBJ2-6	.	TGTGCCATCAGTGAGGGACTGTCAGCTCTGGGGGCCAACGTCCTGACTTTC	CAISEGLSALGANVLTF
.	TRBV6-5	TRBJ2-7	.	TGTGCCAGCAGCCGCCTAGGGGACGAGCAGTACTTC	CASSRLGDEQYF
TRBD1	TRBV7-9	TRBJ1-2	few	TGTGCCAGCAGCTTAGGGACAGGGGCCTATGGCTACACCTTC	CASSLGTGAYGYTF
TRBD2	TRBV27	TRBJ2-7	.	TGTGCCAGCAGAGATGCTCCGGGACTAGCGGGAGGGCCGTACGAGCAGTACTTC	CASRDAPGLAGGPYEQYF
.	TRBV28	TRBJ2-6	.	TGTGCCAGCAGTTTGCGGTCCCTCGGCCCAACCAACGTCCTGACTTTC	CASSLRSLGPTNVLTF
.	TRBV2	TRBJ1-2	.	TGTGCCAGCAGGGCTCCAACTAACTATGGCTACACCTTC	CASRAPTNYGYTF
.	TRBV18	TRBJ2-7	once	TGTGCCAGCTCACCCTTGGACCCCTACGAGCAGTACTTC	CASSPLDPYEQYF
.	TRBV12-5	TRBJ1-5	.	TGTGCTAGTGGTCCTACAGGGAGTAGCAATCAGCCCCAGCATTTT	CASGPTGSSNQPQHF
TRBD2	TRBV28	TRBJ2-7	.	TGTGCCAGCACTACCTCTAGCGGGGGGATTGTCTACGAGCAGTACTTC	CASTTSSGGIVYEQYF
.	TRBV2	TRBJ2-2	.	TGTGCCAGCAGTGAAGAGGTAACCGGGGAGCTGTTTTTT	CASSEEVTGELFF
.	TRBV7-9	TRBJ2-7	.	TGTGCCAGCAGCTCCTCTGTGTCCTACGAGCAGTACTTC	CASSSSVSYEQYF
.	TRBV30	TRBJ1-2	.	TGTGCCAAAAATACAGGGTCGAATGGCTACACCTTC	CAKNTGSNGYTF
.	TRBV7-8	TRBJ1-6	.	TGTGCCAGCAGCTCGTACCGGGCCCCTAATTCACCCCTCCACTTT	CASSSYRAPNSPLHF
.	TRBV6-1	TRBJ2-4	.	TGTGCCAGCAGTGAGACGGGAAAAGCCAAAAACATTCAGTACTTC	CASSETGKAKNIQYF
TRBD1	TRBV19	TRBJ2-1	once	TGTGCCAGTAGTATGGGACAGAAAACCAATGAGCAGTTCTTC	CASSMGQKTNEQFF
.	TRBV4-3	TRBJ2-1	.	TGCGCCAGCAGCTGGGGAGAGGCCTCCTACAATGAGCAGTTCTTC	CASSWGEASYNEQFF
.	TRBV6-1	TRBJ2-5	.	TGTGCCAGCAGACCCGCAGGGGCTTTTAAAGAGACCCAGTACTTC	CASRPAGAFKETQYF
.	TRBV9	TRBJ1-6	.	TGTGCCAGCAGTTCTAATCAGGGCAATTCACCCCTCCACTTT	CASSSNQGNSPLHF
TRBD2	TRBV5-6	TRBJ2-5	.	TGTGCCAGCAGCGGTCTCCCGGGACTAGCGGGGGAGAGGGGGACCCAGTACTTC	CASSGLPGLAGERGTQYF
.	TRBV5-1	TRBJ2-7	.	TGCGCCAGCAGGGAAGGGGGAGACGAGCAGTACTTC	CASREGGDEQYF
.	TRBV5-4	TRBJ2-5	.	TGTGCCAGCAGCTTGGATGGAGAGACCCAGTACTTC	CASSLDGETQYF
.	TRBV19	TRBJ2-4	.	TGTGCCAGTAGTATCATTAGTGAGAGGGGGAACATTCAGTACTTC	CASSIISERGNIQYF
TRBD1	TRBV29-1	TRBJ2-7	.	TGCAGCGCGGGACAGAACTACGAGCAGTACTTC	CSAGQNYEQYF
.	TRBV7-2	TRBJ2-3	.	TGTGCCAGCAGCTTAGCGCGGGCGGGGCGTGCAGATACGCAGTATTTT	CASSLARAGRADTQYF
.	TRBV27	TRBJ1-3	once	TGTGCCAGCCGTGGTGGGGTTGGTTCTGGAAACACCATATATTTT	CASRGGVGSGNTIYF
.	TRBV7-2	TRBJ2-7	.	TGTGCCAGCAGCTACACGGGAAAAGCCGGCTACGAGCAGTACTTC	CASSYTGKAGYEQYF
.	TRBV4-2	TRBJ2-7	.	TGTGCCAGCAGCCAAGTGTTACAGGGACTCTACGAGCAGTACTTC	CASSQVLQGLYEQYF
.	TRBV2	TRBJ2-2	.	TGTGCCAGCACTTACACCGGGGAGCTGTTTTTT	CASTYTGELFF
TRBD1	TRBV28	TRBJ1-2	few	TGTGCCAGCAGTAAGCCGGGACAGGCGTATGGCTACACCTTC	CASSKPGQAYGYTF
.	TRBV18	TRBJ2-7	.	TGTGCCAGCTCACCGATAAACAGGGAGGACTGCGAGCAGTACTTC	CASSPINREDCEQYF
TRBD1	TRBV15	TRBJ1-2	.	TGTGCCACCAGCCCCCCAGGGGCCCAGGGGGACTATGGCTACACCTTC	CATSPPGAQGDYGYTF
.	TRBV6-6	TRBJ2-3	.	TGTGCCAGCAGTCGACTTCGGGGAGATACGCAGTATTTT	CASSRLRGDTQYF
TRBD2	TRBV6-5	TRBJ2-1	.	TGTGCCAGCAGACGCGGGGGAACCTCCTACAATGAGCAGTTCTTC	CASRRGGTSYNEQFF
.	TRBV11-3	TRBJ2-7	.	TGTGCCAGCAGCCGCAGCAGCTACGAGCAGTACTTC	CASSRSSYEQYF
TRBD2	TRBV15	TRBJ2-1	.	TGTGCCACCAGCAGAGTAGGGACTAGCGGGAGTTACAATGAGCAGTTCTTC	CATSRVGTSGSYNEQFF
.	TRBV30	TRBJ2-7	.	TGTGCCGGAGGAGGCGGGACCTACGAGCAGTACTTC	CAGGGGTYEQYF
.	TRBV18	TRBJ2-1	.	TGTGCCAGCTCACCGCCGGGTCCCTCAAGTGGTGAGCAGTTCTTC	CASSPPGPSSGEQFF
.	TRBV9	TRBJ2-7	.	TGTGCCAGCAGCGTAGAACAGAGCTCCTACGAGCAGTACTTC	CASSVEQSSYEQYF
.	TRBV5-6	TRBJ2-7	.	TGTGCCAGCAGCTCCCGGGGAACCTACGAGCAGTACTTC	CASSSRGTYEQYF
TRBD1	TRBV6-1	TRBJ2-6	.	TGTGCCTCTAGGACAGGGCTCGGGGCCAACGTCCTGACTTTC	CASRTGLGANVLTF
TRBD1	TRBV7-8	TRBJ2-7	.	TGTGCCAGCAGCTTGAACAGGGGGGCCTACGAGCAGTACTTC	CASSLNRGAYEQYF